The entry that follows covers one TCR beta chain sequence. Its antigen remains unknown. The data were taken from a study of OX40 agonist ivuxolimab in advanced cancers. Study as a whole: Ivuxolimab, an agonist antibody against OX40 (CD134), was given to patients. Study-level points and caveats: Averaging showed that CD8+ T cells had more expanded clones than CD4+ did. The 0.1-3.0 mg/kg partial responders had among the lowest clonal expansion. Not determined was the antigen specificity of the expanded peripheral T cells.

TCRdb keeps only in-frame clones here, not all; method: immunoSEQ multiplex PCR. The top ten hold over 1.3% of the sample, which has more than 85,000 clones, 70% to 85% seen once. The CDR3 is 14 residues long. The junction had 6 bases not matched to a gene; V was cut back by 6 bases and J by 5 bases. Per the germline V gene, CDR1 is PRHDT and CDR2 is FYEKMQ (reference sequence). The TCR was taken from an adult with an advanced solid tumor such as melanoma, head and neck, liver or kidney cancer. The V gene is TRBV13, the J gene TRBJ2-7; 11 nucleotides match TRBD2. The sample consisted of CD4+ or CD8+ T cells sorted from blood, taken in a trial of the OX40 agonist ivuxolimab. The CDR3 spells CASRTTSGSDEQYF. The DNA of the CDR3 is TGTGCCAGCAGAACTACTAGCGGGAGCGACGAGCAGTACTTC.